These T cell receptor beta chains were read from a single sample in a study of regulatory T cells in long-lasting Graves disease. Each CDR3 protein is one row after TCRdb ran MiXCR on the multiplex PCR reads. The profile shows a few hundred thousand distinct CDR3 sequences, 20% to 30% of them singletons. The source was peripheral blood mononuclear cells (PBMCs), collected when the disease was refractory, from a patient treated with antithyroid drugs. These receptors originate from a female donor with Graves disease. CDR3s include the opening cysteine and the closing phenylalanine or tryptophan.

>TRBJ2-7|TRBV7-2
CASSRGGQGHEQYF
>TRBJ1-3|TRBV29-1
CSVQRGQAGNTIYF
>TRBJ1-5|TRBV4-1
CASSQEAGTGSQPQHF
>TRBJ2-3|TRBV20-1
CSAPSGGADTQYF
>TRBJ1-2|TRBV18
CASSNFEVPNYGYTF
>TRBJ2-7|TRBV5-1
CASSSGREQYF
>TRBJ1-2|TRBV9
CASSGAGAYGYTF
>TRBJ2-3|TRBV5-1
CASSLDSGSTDTRYF
>TRBJ1-1|TRBV6-5
CASSYPGWGVFTEAFF
>TRBJ1-2|TRBV28
CASSLGQALDGYTF
>TRBJ2-7|TRBV12-3/TRBV12-4
CATKGPWGTEQYF
>TRBJ1-1|TRBV5-1
CASRLDRGNTEAFF
>TRBJ2-5|TRBV29-1
CSVGSGAVRQETQYF
>TRBJ2-5|TRBV7-8
CASSLAIQRELPETQYF
>TRBJ2-7|TRBV11-3
CASSLGAGESYEQYF
>TRBJ2-5|TRBV5-1
CASSSAVAGETQYF
>TRBJ2-2|TRBV27
CASGLQVTGELFF
>TRBJ2-4|TRBV25-1
CASSDQGRRENIQYF
>TRBJ1-5|TRBV10-3
CAISLTGGNQPQHF
>TRBJ2-5|TRBV20-1
CSARDGGSETQYF
>TRBJ1-1|TRBV29-1
CSVMWGGIQKNTEAFF
>TRBJ1-1|TRBV20-1
CSARGRGTNTEAFF
>TRBJ1-1|TRBV7-2
CASSPLGQLNAEAFF
>TRBJ2-5|TRBV2
CASLVDRTQETQYF
>TRBJ1-5|TRBV4-1
CASSQESATINQPQHF
>TRBJ2-7|TRBV7-2
CASSLAEGYSYEQYF
>TRBJ2-7|TRBV12-3/TRBV12-4
CASSWGLNEQYF
>TRBJ1-1|TRBV28
CASSSPSLAFF
>TRBJ2-5|TRBV7-9
CASSYRDLQETQYF
>TRBJ2-2|TRBV20-1
CSATGNAPGELFF
>TRBJ2-7|TRBV2
CASSANEQYF
>TRBJ2-5|TRBV28
CATALSGRVSEETQYF
>TRBJ2-7|TRBV29-1
CSVEGGAGAGYEQYF
>TRBJ1-1|TRBV29-1
CSVRSPGTEAFF
>TRBJ2-2|TRBV20-1
CSARPSGSKLVTGELFF
>TRBJ2-7|TRBV7-2
CASSPGLAGGAGEQYF
>TRBJ2-7|TRBV20-1
CSARGSQGLYEQYF
>TRBJ2-2|TRBV27
CASSTGQGVWTGELFF
>TRBJ2-7|TRBV27
CASGLTGLYEQYF
>TRBJ1-6|TRBV27
CASSLLARQDNSPLHF
>TRBJ2-5|TRBV6-2/TRBV6-3
CASREEGLKETQYF
>TRBJ2-1|TRBV20-1
CSASPGGAGGINEQFF
>TRBJ1-1|TRBV28
CASTGTRAFF
>TRBJ2-5|TRBV5-6
CASSQVYQETQYF
>TRBJ2-6|TRBV5-1
CASSLLAGEAGANVLTF
>TRBJ2-6|TRBV6-1
CASSVGQAGANVLTF
>TRBJ2-1|TRBV12-5
CASGLSKDSLSYNEQFF
>TRBJ2-5|TRBV7-2
CASRERAGKETQYF
>TRBJ1-1|TRBV30
CAWSNGVNTEAFF
>TRBJ1-2|TRBV5-1
CASSFRTANYGYTF
>TRBJ1-6|TRBV30
CAWSLALVDSPLHF
>TRBJ2-7|TRBV10-3
CAIASGISYEQYF